A single sample is the source of the 6 T cell receptor beta chains below, sequenced in a study of breast tumors, draining lymph nodes, adjacent tissues. MiXCR, run by TCRdb on the multiplex PCR reads, gives a single entry per CDR3 protein. The table lists some 47,000 distinct CDR3 sequences, under 55% of them singletons. The sequenced sample was breast tumor tissue. The origin of the receptors is a female donor with breast cancer. Some clones in this sample may be carry-over from other donors' samples.

A remark on this clonotype: A read error may explain this, as a much larger clone is one base away. This rearrangement joins TRBV2 to TRBJ2-2; TRBD2 matches at 7 bases. Germline V gene data show CDR1 as SNHLY and CDR2 as FYNNEI. This CDR3 region has 10 residues. CDR3 coding DNA: TGTGCCAGCAGAGGCGGGGGGCTGTTTTTT. This codes for CASRGGGLFF.

The V gene is TRBV6-5, the J gene TRBJ1-4; D might be TRBD1 (6 bases). The germline V gene encodes CDR1 MNHEY and CDR2 SVGAGI. Deletions cut 2 bases from V and 4 bases from J, with 17 bases between. CDR3 length equals 17 residues. The CDR3 loop reads CASSYANHRGGNEKLFF. DNA of the CDR3: TGTGCCAGCAGTTACGCCAACCATAGGGGGGGTAATGAAAAACTGTTTTTT.

This chain links TRBV24-1 with TRBJ2-5; the D gene is possibly TRBD2 (5 bases). Trimming stripped 12 bases from V and 7 bases from J, with 14 bases between. The CDR3 contains 11 residues. CDR1 and CDR2 (germline): KGHDR, SFDVKD. The CDR3 DNA follows: TGTGCCCCACGTTGGGAGCGGACCCAGTACTTC. It is translated as CAPRWERTQYF.

The table lists this clonotype with many counts. The chain uses TRBV7-9 and TRBJ1-2; D gene ambiguous. The length of the CDR3 is 12 residues. CDR1 SEHNR and CDR2 FQNEAQ come from the germline V gene (reference sequence). V was trimmed by 3 bases and J by 4 bases, leaving 6 bases between them. CDR3 in amino acids: CASSFLSYGYTF. In DNA, the CDR3 is TGTGCCAGCAGCTTCCTCAGCTATGGCTACACCTTC. The full variable domain, rest sourced from reference TRBV7-9 and TRBJ1-2, is DTGVSQNPRHKITKRGQNVTFRCDPISEHNRLYWYRQTLGQGPEFLTYFQNEAQLEKSRLLSDRFSAERPKGSFSTLEIQRTEQGDSAMYLCASSFLSYGYTFGSGTRLTVV.

A word on this clonotype: The CDR3 does not end in the conserved phenylalanine or tryptophan, so this is likely a read error. The chain uses TRBV4-3 and TRBJ2-5; D unresolved. Trimming pared 6 bases from V and 0 bases from J, leaving 11 bases between. CDR3 size: 14 residues. Germline assignment: CDR1 LGHNA and CDR2 YSLEER. The CDR3, as DNA: TGCGCCAGCAGACCCGGTGCGTACCAAGAGACCCAGTACCTC. Amino acids: CASRPGAYQETQYL.

For the CDR3, the DNA is TGTGCCATCAGCGCCTACGGACAGGGGGCTGGCACTGAAGCTTTCTTT. This sequence encodes CAISAYGQGAGTEAFF. The chain is built from TRBV10-3 and TRBJ1-1; 11 nucleotides align to TRBD1. The germline V gene encodes CDR1 ENHRY and CDR2 SYGVKD. The CDR3 consists of 16 residues. J was trimmed by 4 bases and V by 6 bases; bases with no gene match: 10.